The 10 T cell receptor beta chains listed next were all sequenced from one sample in a study of blood T cell repertoires in COVID-19. TCRdb's table, derived via immunoSEQ multiplex PCR, lists solely in-frame clones and lacks some. The sample holds tens of thousands of clones, 80% to 90% seen once. What was sequenced was peripheral blood. These receptors were taken from a woman aged 60-75 years with COVID-19, enrolled during active disease.

The rearrangement joins TRBV5-5 to TRBJ2-5, with TRBD1 identical over 7 bases. CDR3 length equals 16 residues. CDR1 is SGHKS and CDR2 is YYEKEE in the germline V gene (reference sequence). V was clipped by 0 bases and J by 0 bases; unmatched bases: 5. The CDR3 coding sequence is TGTGCCAGCAGCTTGGGTGGGACAGTGTACCAAGAGACCCAGTACTTC. Amino acids: CASSLGGTVYQETQYF.

The chain combines TRBV7-6 with TRBJ2-2; a weak D match, TRBD1 (6 bases). V lost 2 bases, J lost 7 bases, and 17 bases lay in between. Germline V gene sequence: CDR1 SGHVS, CDR2 FNYEAQ. This CDR3 spans 16 amino acids. In DNA form, the CDR3 reads TGTGCCAGCAGCTTACGACTATTACAGGGACGCGGGGAGCTGTTTTTT. Its translation: CASSLRLLQGRGELFF.

The V and J genes are TRBV30 and TRBJ2-7, with TRBD2 matching over 8 bases. The CDR3 runs to 14 residues. Trimming took 0 bases from V and 4 from J; bases not matched to a gene: 5. The germline gives CDR1 GTSNPN, CDR2 SVGIG (reference sequence). CDR3 DNA sequence: TGTGCCTGGAGTGTACTACTAGCGGAATACGAGCAGTACTTC. This sequence encodes CAWSVLLAEYEQYF.

The chain recombines TRBV13 with TRBJ2-1, with no clear D. The CDR3 runs 15 residues. The germline gives CDR1 PRHDT, CDR2 FYEKMQ (reference sequence). The ends were cut back, 0 bases at V and 3 bases at J, with 9 bases in the middle. CDR3 DNA sequence: TGTGCCAGCAGCTTAGGTCCAGGCTTCTACAATGAGCAGTTCTTC. Amino acid sequence: CASSLGPGFYNEQFF.

V usage is TRBV5-4 and J usage is TRBJ1-1, with D unresolved. The V and J ends lost 3 bases and 7 bases respectively, with 10 bases between them. The CDR3 consists of 12 residues. Germline V CDR1 and CDR2: SGHNT, YYREEE (reference sequence). The CDR3 loop is CASSSQAYEAFF. As DNA, the CDR3 is TGTGCCAGCAGCTCCCAGGCATATGAAGCTTTCTTT.

The chain couples TRBV10-1 to TRBJ1-1; 7 nucleotides align to TRBD1. This CDR3 is built from 14 residues. From germline, CDR1 is WNHNN and CDR2 SYGVQD (reference sequence). J was trimmed by 7 bases and V by 2 bases; bases with no gene match: 7. CDR3 in DNA: TGCGCCAGCAGTGAGGGTGACAGGGCCGGTGAAGCTTTCTTT. Protein product: CASSEGDRAGEAFF.

The chain joins TRBV30 to TRBJ1-3, with a weak D call TRBD1 (6 bases). The CDR3 loop spans 14 amino acids. Trimming shortened V by 0 bases and J by 1 base, and 7 bases separated the two germline ends. Germline V CDR1 and CDR2: GTSNPN, SVGIG (reference sequence). CDR3 residues: CAWSVGQSGNTIYF. In DNA, the CDR3 is TGTGCCTGGAGTGTAGGACAGTCTGGAAACACCATATATTTT.

CDR3 loop: CASSFPGQPPHGYTF. Here the CDR3 DNA reads TGTGCCAGTAGTTTCCCGGGACAGCCGCCCCATGGCTACACCTTC. The chain recombines TRBV19 with TRBJ1-2; TRBD1 agrees at 7 bases. CDR1 LNHDA and CDR2 SQIVND come from the germline V gene (reference sequence). With 5 bases clipped from V and 6 bases from J, the junction kept 12 bases outside the gene matches. CDR3 length: 15 amino acids.

The chain couples TRBV7-9 to TRBJ2-7; D remains unclear. This CDR3 has 14 amino acids. Per germline, CDR1 SEHNR and CDR2 FQNEAQ (reference sequence). V lost 2 bases and J lost 6, with 14 bases in between. CDR3 nucleotide sequence: TGTGCCAGCAGCTTACGTCCCATATCGGGCGAGCAGTACTTC. This codes for CASSLRPISGEQYF.

The chain recombines TRBV28 with TRBJ1-5; no firm D call. Germline V gene lookup returns CDR1 MDHEN and CDR2 SYDVKM. The V end lost 1 base, the J end lost 0 bases, and 13 bases lay between the germline ends. The CDR3 has 17 residues. Written as DNA, the CDR3 is TGTGCCAGCAGTTTATCAACTAATACTTATAGCAATCAGCCCCAGCATTTT. Protein: CASSLSTNTYSNQPQHF.